This T cell receptor (beta chain) was identified in a study of beta chain features in type 1 diabetes (dated by TCRdb to 2016 to 2019). About the investigation overall: Mean age, gender distribution, total cell number and subset yield were not different between patients and healthy donors. In the study, TCRB repertoires of sorted circulating CD4+ T cell subsets from recently diagnosed type 1 diabetes patients were compared with those of matched healthy donors. A total of 107,917,701 sorted cells were examined across all samples, and the number of cells per subset was strongly correlated with RNA yield. Whereas all 30 or so donors provided naive and central memory subsets, regulatory and stem cell-like memory subsets were isolated from just 8 patients and roughly eight healthy donors. Overall study results and their limits: A moderate but significant shortening of TCRB CDR3 length was observed in type 1 diabetes patients in all four CD4+ subsets. Sequencing cDNA rather than genomic DNA could over-represent highly expressing activated cells, although activation and CD3 levels did not differ between groups. Fewer insertions and more nucleotide deletions at VDJ recombination sites were observed in patients with type 1 diabetes, implying thymic rearrangement abnormalities. Naive, central memory and regulatory TCRB repertoires appeared to be more similar among patients than among healthy donors. HLA sub-analyses involved small numbers of individuals, so any influence of HLA type on TCRB rearrangement remained unresolved. PCR might favor shorter templates, but patient and control samples were amplified and corrected together, so any skew would affect both groups equally.

Measured from the cysteine to the phenylalanine, the CDR3 is 12 residues long. The sequence is cut down to CDR3 DNA, 36 bases in frame from base 1. The V end loses 8 bases and the J end loses 0 bases, and a stretch of 7 bases separates them. CDR1 SGHNT and CDR2 YENEEA were looked up in the germline V gene. From each donor, a single peripheral blood sample of about 120 mL on average was drawn into heparinised tubes. Using a panel that included CD45RO, CCR7, CD25, CD127, CD95 and CD27, naive, central memory, regulatory and stem cell-like memory CD4+ T cells were sorted on a BD FACSAria II. Purity was above 98% for every sorted population. PBMCs were separated immediately by Lymphoprep density gradient centrifugation and were stained directly, without being cultured. Samples were stained and sorted in pairs, with one healthy donor and one patient per experiment, so that batch effects were minimized.

There are a few counts of this clone. Its antigen remains unidentified. There are no base qualities to consult, and no much larger clone falls within one base. All of the isolated RNA was reverse transcribed with the High Capacity cDNA Reverse Transcription Kit, so expressed TCRB transcripts were sequenced. Deep immunoSEQ sequencing was performed on naive, central memory and regulatory T cell samples, with an average of approximately 3.9 million total reads per sample. Sorted cells were lysed in RLT buffer and RNA was extracted with DNase-treated RNeasy Micro or Mini kits, depending on cell number. To prevent cross-contamination, every cell subset was processed on its own, while patient and healthy donor samples were processed together. The immunoSEQ multiplex PCR was used to amplify TCRB sequences from cDNA, yielding 87-bp fragments that span the CDR3 region. Sequencing of the amplicons was done on the Illumina HiSeq platform. Turning to the authors' computational methods: Synthetic template baselines were used to correct PCR bias computationally, reads within Hamming distance 2 were collapsed, and singletons that could not be merged were discarded. By aligning reads against IMGT, V, D and J genes, CDR3 length, and insertions or deletions at six rearrangement sites were assigned. Within each subset, clonotype counts were normalized to sorted cell number, after which true diversity and Gini coefficients were computed with the tcR R package. The overlap coefficient, calculated on TCRB nucleotide sequences, was used to measure repertoire sharing. Out-of-frame TCRB sequences from naive cells were analyzed as a proxy for the pre-selection repertoire. This is the immuneACCESS table as TCRdb keeps it, with only in-frame sequences that have V and J called. A part of the clones is gone; compared with another copy, unresolved V genes explain less than half, and the rest is unexplained. V, J and clone size are taken as reported in that table, and D and trimming were inferred from the DNA itself. The sample includes hundreds of thousands of clones, with around an eighth observed a single time. The ten largest clones take up 0.022% of the sample.

The sequence is built from TRBV11-3 and TRBJ1-1, with the D gene too uncertain to name. This receptor was identified in a man aged 18 to 29 with type 1 diabetes. The sequenced material came from naive CD4+ T cells from blood. Interpreted using the paper, the cell subset or site label stands for: true naive CD4+ T cells. The bases read TGTGCCAGCGGAGCGTTGAACACTGAAGCTTTCTTT. It translates to CASGALNTEAFF.